Following are 25 T cell receptor beta chains from one sample sequenced in a study of blood T cell repertoires in COVID-19 (dated by TCRdb to 2018 to 2020). Library construction relied on the immunoSEQ multiplex PCR assay. In TCRdb, the immuneACCESS table is reduced to in-frame sequences with V and J assigned. These tables do not hold every clone; where another copy was compared, an unresolved V gene accounts for under half, and the others remain unexplained. The sample table lists fewer than 350,000 clones, 85% of them with a count of one. Of the sample, about 2.5% falls within the top ten clones. The specimen was PBMCs or T cells enriched from blood (not recorded which). Receptor source: a woman aged 50 to 60 who had recovered from COVID-19.

This chain uses TRBV6-5 with TRBJ1-2; 9 bases fit TRBD1. The V and J ends lost 7 bases and 8 bases, in that order; junction bases with no gene match: 8. This CDR3 comprises 13 residues. Germline CDR1 and CDR2: MNHEY and SVGAGI. The CDR3 DNA is TGTGCCAGCACCCTTAGGACAGGGGAGGGCTACACCTTC. This sequence encodes CASTLRTGEGYTF.

This chain joins TRBV28 and TRBJ2-7; D may be TRBD1 (6 bases). Per the germline V gene, CDR1 is MDHEN and CDR2 is SYDVKM. CDR3 length equals 13 residues. V lost 11 bases and J lost 2, with 16 bases in between. The CDR3 reads CALTGDTTYEQYF. CDR3 nucleotides: TGTGCCCTTACCGGGGACACCACCTACGAGCAGTACTTC.

The chain links TRBV29-1 to TRBJ2-3, with 10 positions matching TRBD2. The germline V gene encodes CDR1 SQVTM and CDR2 ANQGSEA. V shed 7 bases and J 2 bases; nucleotides not matched to a gene: 9. The CDR3 extends over 15 amino acids. The CDR3 reads CSGFEREGPTDTQYF. The CDR3 DNA reads as TGCAGCGGGTTCGAGCGGGAGGGCCCCACAGATACGCAGTATTTT.

The genes are TRBV6-5 and TRBJ2-3; D is perhaps TRBD2 (5 bases). The CDR3 totals 15 residues. V dropped 7 bases and J dropped 2 bases, with 16 bases sitting between them. Germline loops: CDR1 MNHEY, CDR2 SVGAGI. The CDR3 DNA follows: TGTGCCAGCACTCCGACCCGGGATATCACAGATACGCAGTATTTT. This sequence encodes CASTPTRDITDTQYF.

This chain joins TRBV3-1 (or the pseudogene TRBV3-2) and TRBJ2-1; TRBD2 matches 8 bases. The CDR3 is 15 amino acids. Losses at the gene ends were 4 bases for V and 6 bases for J; bases not matched to a gene: 8. The germline V gene encodes CDR1 LGHDT and CDR2 YNNKEL (reference sequence). The CDR3 region is CASSLGLGFFNEQFF. DNA of the CDR3: TGTGCCAGCAGCCTGGGACTAGGCTTTTTCAATGAGCAGTTCTTC.

The chain uses TRBV5-6 and TRBJ2-7, with D perhaps TRBD2 (6 bases). Germline assignment: CDR1 SGHDT and CDR2 YYEEEE. This CDR3 contains 14 residues. The germline V and J ends were trimmed by 2 bases and 2 bases, with 11 bases remaining between them. The CDR3 DNA sequence: TGTGCCAGCAGCTTTTGGGAGGCTCCCTACGAGCAGTACTTC. Protein sequence: CASSFWEAPYEQYF.

J is TRBJ2-2 and V is TRBV27, with 7 bases identical to TRBD2. This CDR3 is built from 16 residues. V shed 6 bases, J shed 1 base, and the junction held 8 bases outside the gene matches. Germline CDR1 reads MNHEY; CDR2 reads SMNVEV (reference sequence). The CDR3 reads CASRPQPGGNTGELFF. In DNA form, the CDR3 reads TGTGCCAGCAGGCCCCAGCCGGGGGGGAACACCGGGGAGCTGTTTTTT.

This clone came up once. The gene calls are TRBV11-2 and TRBJ2-4, with D maybe TRBD2 (7 bases). This CDR3 contains 14 residues. The germline gives CDR1 SGHAT, CDR2 FQNNGV. The V gene lost 4 bases and the J gene lost 9 bases, with 16 bases spanning the gap. The CDR3 DNA follows: TGTGCCAGCAGCTCCCTTGGAGGGGGGGGCATTCAGTACTTC. It is translated as CASSSLGGGGIQYF. The variable domain in full, completed from reference TRBV11-2 and TRBJ2-4, reads EAGVAQSPRYKIIEKRQSVAFWCNPISGHATLYWYQQILGQGPKLLIQFQNNGVVDDSQLPKDRFSAERLKGVDSTLKIQPAKLEDSAVYLCASSSLGGGGIQYFGAGTRLSVL.

This chain uses TRBV30 with TRBJ2-5; TRBD2 is a possible D gene (5 bases). The germline CDR1 and CDR2 sequences are GTSNPN and SVGIG (reference sequence). The CDR3 runs 14 residues. Trimming pared 0 bases from V and 5 bases from J, leaving 13 bases between. The CDR3 coding sequence is TGTGCCTGGAGTGTACGGTCGGGGTTGGAGACCCAGTACTTC. It yields the protein CAWSVRSGLETQYF. Together with reference TRBV30 and TRBJ2-5, the CDR3 gives the full variable domain: SQTIHQWPATLVQPVGSPLSLECTVEGTSNPNLYWYRQAAGRGLQLLFYSVGIGQISSEVPQNLSASRPQDRQFILSSKKLLLSDSGFYLCAWSVRSGLETQYFGPGTRLLVL.

The gene calls are TRBV19 and TRBJ2-5, with TRBD2 matching 9 bases. This CDR3 contains 15 residues. From germline, CDR1 is LNHDA and CDR2 SQIVND (reference sequence). The V gene end was trimmed by 4 bases and the J gene end by 5 bases; junction bases not matched to a gene: 8. CDR3 sequence (DNA): TGTGCCAGTAGTACAGGCGGGGGGGCAATTGAGACCCAGTACTTC. This gives the protein CASSTGGGAIETQYF.

This chain connects TRBV4-1 to TRBJ1-2, with D maybe TRBD1 (5 bases). The CDR3 loop spans 17 amino acids. Looked up from germline, CDR1 is MGHRA and CDR2 is YSYEKL. V was cut by 3 bases and J by 0 bases, with 17 bases left in between. The CDR3 nucleotides read TGCGCCAGCAGCCATGTAACTCAGGGAAGGCCTAACTATGGCTACACCTTC. Translation gives CASSHVTQGRPNYGYTF.

Only one count was recorded for this clone. The chain links TRBV27 to TRBJ1-2, with D maybe TRBD1 (6 bases). The CDR3 extends over 15 amino acids. Germline values: CDR1 MNHEY, CDR2 SMNVEV (reference sequence). Trimming took off 0 bases at V and 4 bases at J, with 12 bases between the two ends. CDR3: CASSLSPTGSYGYTF. CDR3 DNA: TGTGCCAGCAGTTTATCCCCGACAGGTAGCTATGGCTACACCTTC.

The genes are TRBV6-1 and TRBJ1-5; TRBD1 matches 10 bases. This CDR3 is 17 amino acids long. The V gene end was trimmed by 2 bases and the J gene end by 6 bases; junction bases not matched to a gene: 10. Germline V gene sequence: CDR1 MNHNS, CDR2 SASEGT. The CDR3 protein is CASSETKGQGIFQPQHF. CDR3 nucleotide sequence: TGTGCCAGCAGTGAAACGAAGGGACAGGGGATATTTCAGCCCCAGCATTTT.

The chain is built from TRBV5-4 and TRBJ2-4, with D perhaps TRBD1 (5 bases). The CDR3 sequence is 14 residues long. Germline CDR1 is SGHNT and CDR2 is YYREEE (reference sequence). V was clipped by 4 bases and J by 3 bases, with 11 bases between them. This CDR3 is CASSQLQDKNIQYF. CDR3 bases: TGTGCCAGCAGCCAGTTACAGGACAAAAACATTCAGTACTTC. Complete variable domain (other parts from reference TRBV5-4 and TRBJ2-4): ETGVTQSPTHLIKTRGQQVTLRCSSQSGHNTVSWYQQALGQGPQFIFQYYREEENGRGNFPPRFSGLQFPNYSSELNVNALELDDSALYLCASSQLQDKNIQYFGAGTRLSVL.

The chain combines TRBV30 with TRBJ1-6; the D is unclear. The ends were cut back, 4 bases at V and 7 bases at J, with 14 bases in the middle. This CDR3 region has 14 residues. Germline-derived CDR1 and CDR2 are GTSNPN and SVGIG (reference sequence). DNA of the CDR3: TGTGCCTGGAACCTAAACAGCAGGAATTCACCCCTCCACTTT. It codes for CAWNLNSRNSPLHF.

This chain joins TRBV7-3 and TRBJ1-3, with 7 bases identical to TRBD1. V was clipped by 5 bases and J by 2 bases; unmatched bases: 6. Germline values: CDR1 SGHTA, CDR2 FQGTGA. The CDR3 is 15 amino acids. The CDR3 sequence is CASSPTGVPGNTIYF. CDR3 coding DNA: TGTGCCAGCAGCCCAACAGGGGTCCCTGGAAACACCATATATTTT.

The chain carries TRBV28 and TRBJ1-5; the match to TRBD1 covers 9 bases. V shed 7 bases and J 4 bases; nucleotides not matched to a gene: 14. This CDR3 is built from 17 residues. Germline values: CDR1 MDHEN, CDR2 SYDVKM. CDR3 nucleotides: TGTGCCAGCAACGGCGACAGGGGGTCTATAGCAAATCAGCCCCAGCATTTT. Protein sequence: CASNGDRGSIANQPQHF.

This sequence joins TRBV12-5 and TRBJ1-6; possible D gene TRBD1, 6 bases. With 5 bases removed from V and 0 bases from J, the gap between germline ends came to 17 bases. CDR3 length: 18 amino acids. Germline CDR1 is LGHNT and CDR2 is FRNRAP. As DNA, the CDR3 is TGTGCTAGTGGTCCGGGAGGCGGGGGCGGCTCCTATAATTCACCCCTCCACTTT. It translates to CASGPGGGGGSYNSPLHF.

CDR3 in amino acids: CASSTYRGAEETQYF. The CDR3 DNA is TGTGCCAGCAGTACCTACAGGGGGGCGGAAGAGACCCAGTACTTC. The rearrangement links TRBV6-2 or TRBV6-3 to TRBJ2-5, with TRBD1 matching over 8 bases. The CDR3 spans 15 residues. Germline CDR1 reads MNHEY; CDR2 reads SVGEGT. J gave up 3 bases and V 5 bases, and 8 bases lay outside the gene matches.

The sample holds one count of this clone. This chain joins TRBV18 and TRBJ1-6; a weak D match, TRBD1 (6 bases). V lost 4 bases to trimming and J lost 5 bases, with 9 bases between them. The CDR3 runs to 14 residues. Germline V gene data show CDR1 as KGHSH and CDR2 as LQKENI. The CDR3 DNA follows: TGTGCCAGCTCACAAGACAGGAATAATTCACCCCTCCACTTT. Amino acids: CASSQDRNNSPLHF.

The chain joins TRBV28 to TRBJ2-1; D is perhaps TRBD2 (6 bases). Germline V gene sequence: CDR1 MDHEN, CDR2 SYDVKM. The CDR3 spans 16 residues. Between the trimmed V and J ends, which lost 6 bases and 7 bases, there was a span of 22 bases. CDR3 protein: CASSHNLGLGVNEQFF. CDR3 sequence (DNA): TGTGCCAGCAGCCACAATCTGGGACTCGGGGTAAATGAGCAGTTCTTC. Complete variable domain (other parts from reference TRBV28 and TRBJ2-1): DVKVTQSSRYLVKRTGEKVFLECVQDMDHENMFWYRQDPGLGLRLIYFSYDVKMKEKGDIPEGYSVSREKKERFSLILESASTNQTSMYLCASSHNLGLGVNEQFFGPGTRLTVL.

The V call is TRBV6-5, the J call TRBJ2-5; 7 nucleotides match TRBD2. The CDR3 contains 15 residues. V shed 3 bases, J shed 4 bases, and the junction held 8 bases outside the gene matches. Germline CDR1 and CDR2: MNHEY and SVGAGI. CDR3 residues: CASSYSAGAAETQYF. CDR3 nucleotide sequence: TGTGCCAGCAGTTATAGCGCGGGAGCGGCAGAGACCCAGTACTTC.

The V call is TRBV5-4, the J call TRBJ2-1, with TRBD1 as a possible D gene (5 bases). Germline CDR1 reads SGHNT; CDR2 reads YYREEE (reference sequence). V was trimmed by 4 bases and J by 10 bases, leaving 12 bases between them. The CDR3 consists of 12 residues. CDR3 sequence reads: CASSPPQGEQFF. The CDR3 nucleotides read TGTGCCAGCAGCCCCCCCCAGGGAGAGCAGTTCTTC.

This clone was detected only a few times. The rearrangement joins TRBV10-3 to TRBJ2-7; maybe TRBD2 (7 bases). V lost 3 bases to trimming and J lost 0 bases, with 9 bases between them. The CDR3 consists of 14 residues. CDR1 and CDR2 from the germline V gene are ENHRY and SYGVKD. This CDR3 is CAISDRGASYEQYF. The CDR3 DNA reads TGTGCCATCAGTGATCGGGGGGCCTCCTACGAGCAGTACTTC.

The V call is TRBV10-1, the J call TRBJ1-1, with 7 nucleotides matching TRBD1. The germline V gene encodes CDR1 WNHNN and CDR2 SYGVQD (reference sequence). V trimming: 5 bases; J trimming: 7 bases; junction bases outside the gene matches: 10. The CDR3 has 14 amino acids. CDR3 region: CASSRTGPPDEAFF. CDR3 coding DNA: TGCGCCAGCAGTCGGACAGGTCCCCCCGATGAAGCTTTCTTT.